Below, 29 T cell receptor beta chains from the same sample are listed, as sequenced in a study of T cell repertoires in cytomegalovirus infection. A single record per CDR3 protein comes from TCRdb applying MiXCR to the reads. The sample lists some 180,000 distinct CDR3 sequences; roughly 15% were seen once. Sequences were obtained from CD8+ T cells from PBMCs. The receptors originated from a human donor in good health (CMV status not recorded). Some clones in this sample may be carry-over from other donors' samples.

In nucleotides, the CDR3 is TGTGCCAGCAGCCCCCGACTAGCGGGTGACAATGAGCAGTTCTTC. As protein: CASSPRLAGDNEQFF. The J gene is TRBJ2-1, the V gene TRBV7-9; 10 bases line up with TRBD2. This CDR3 spans 15 amino acids. The junction had 6 bases not matched to a gene; V was cut back by 5 bases and J by 5 bases. CDR1 is SEHNR, CDR2 FQNEAQ, per germline (reference sequence).

This chain links TRBV11-2 with TRBJ2-2, with D uncertain. Germline CDR1 reads SGHAT; CDR2 reads FQNNGV. V was pared by 4 bases and J by 7 bases, with 4 bases between. The CDR3 length is 11 residues. The CDR3 DNA reads TGTGCCAGCAGCTCAAGCGGGGAGCTGTTTTTT. Encoded protein: CASSSSGELFF.

This clonotype occurred a few times. The chain combines TRBV7-2 with TRBJ2-2; D remains ambiguous. V lost 7 bases to trimming and J lost 5 bases, with 5 bases between them. The CDR3 spans 11 residues. The germline gives CDR1 SGHTA, CDR2 FQGNSA. The CDR3 reads CASTATGELFF. DNA for the CDR3: TGTGCCAGCACCGCAACCGGGGAGCTGTTTTTT.

The chain carries TRBV5-6 and TRBJ1-5; no reliable D call. CDR1 is SGHDT, CDR2 YYEEEE, per germline. The CDR3 spans 15 residues. V lost 0 bases and J lost 0, with 7 bases in between. The CDR3 is CASSLVGHSNQPQHF. For the CDR3, the DNA is TGTGCCAGCAGCTTGGTAGGGCATAGCAATCAGCCCCAGCATTTT.

The genes are TRBV7-2 and TRBJ1-4, with TRBD1 as a possible D gene (5 bases). Germline V CDR1 and CDR2: SGHTA, FQGNSA. Trimming left V 7 bases short and J 0 bases short, with 9 bases between. This CDR3 region has 14 residues. CDR3 sequence reads: CASTTGATNEKLFF. Written as DNA, the CDR3 is TGTGCCAGCACCACGGGGGCAACTAATGAAAAACTGTTTTTT. The variable domain in full, completed from reference TRBV7-2 and TRBJ1-4, reads GAGVSQSPSNKVTEKGKDVELRCDPISGHTALYWYRQSLGQGLEFLIYFQGNSAPDKSGLPSDRFSAERTGGSVSTLTIQRTQQEDSAVYLCASTTGATNEKLFFGSGTQLSVL.

In DNA form, the CDR3 reads TGTGCCAGCAGTTTTGTACAGGGGGGGGTCCCAGATACGCAGTATTTT. Its translation is CASSFVQGGVPDTQYF. V usage is TRBV28 and J usage is TRBJ2-3; possible D gene TRBD1, 8 bases. This CDR3 is 16 amino acids long. CDR1 is MDHEN, CDR2 SYDVKM, per germline. Trimming stripped 3 bases from V and 4 bases from J, with 17 bases between.

This clonotype appeared a few times. The chain links TRBV7-2 to TRBJ2-7; D is unresolved. The germline V gene encodes CDR1 SGHTA and CDR2 FQGNSA. The CDR3 is made up of 14 amino acids. V lost 6 bases, J lost 3 bases, and 15 bases lay in between. CDR3 sequence: CASSDPYDNYEQYF. Written as DNA, the CDR3 is TGTGCCAGCAGTGACCCATATGATAACTACGAGCAGTACTTC.

CDR3 amino acids: CASRTGAAEAFF. DNA for the CDR3: TGTGCCAGCAGGACAGGGGCAGCTGAAGCTTTCTTT. This rearrangement joins TRBV6-6 to TRBJ1-1, with TRBD1 identical over 8 bases. The trim removed 6 bases at V and 6 bases at J, leaving 3 bases unmatched. The CDR3 loop spans 12 amino acids. Looked up from germline, CDR1 is MNHNY and CDR2 is SVGAGI (reference sequence).

The gene calls are TRBV28 and TRBJ2-7; the D is unclear. Germline assignment: CDR1 MDHEN and CDR2 SYDVKM. V was cut by 4 bases and J by 5 bases, with 6 bases left in between. The CDR3 spans 11 residues. CDR3 amino acids: CASSWGNEQYF. CDR3 DNA sequence: TGTGCCAGCAGTTGGGGTAACGAGCAGTACTTC.

This clonotype has only a few counts. V gene TRBV12-3 or TRBV12-4 combines with J gene TRBJ1-2; TRBD1 is a possible D gene (5 bases). This CDR3 spans 17 amino acids. Deletions cut 0 bases from V and 6 bases from J, with 20 bases between. This chain's CDR3 is CASSLAGREPRGDGYTF. CDR3 bases: TGTGCCAGCAGTTTAGCGGGGAGGGAGCCTAGGGGCGATGGCTACACCTTC.

The chain uses TRBV20-1 and TRBJ1-6; D gene ambiguous. This CDR3 has 12 residues. The germline V gene encodes CDR1 DFQATT and CDR2 SNEGSKA (reference sequence). The ends were cut back, 2 bases at V and 7 bases at J, with 6 bases in the middle. The CDR3 spells CSARSENSPLHF. In nucleotides, the CDR3 is TGCAGTGCTAGATCAGAGAATTCACCCCTCCACTTT.

This clonotype was detected a few times. This chain links TRBV6-4 with TRBJ1-5; no clear D. The CDR3 is made up of 13 amino acids. With 4 bases removed from V and 7 bases from J, the gap between germline ends came to 11 bases. Per germline, CDR1 MRHNA and CDR2 SNTAGT. CDR3 in amino acids: CASSGVVGQPQHF. In nucleotides, the CDR3 is TGTGCCAGCAGTGGGGTCGTCGGGCAGCCCCAGCATTTT.

This clonotype was found a few times. The V gene is TRBV7-6, the J gene TRBJ2-4; maybe TRBD1 (6 bases). This CDR3 spans 14 amino acids. Germline CDR1 SGHVS, CDR2 FNYEAQ. The ends were cut back, 5 bases at V and 8 bases at J, with 16 bases in the middle. CDR3 loop: CASSQDRTADIQYF. The CDR3 DNA reads TGTGCCAGCAGCCAAGACAGGACAGCGGACATTCAGTACTTC.

The chain employs TRBV6-5 and TRBJ1-1; weak D call: TRBD1 (6 bases). The V end lost 8 bases, the J end lost 0 bases, and 16 bases lay between the germline ends. Germline lookup yields CDR1 MNHEY and CDR2 SVGAGI. This CDR3 is built from 15 residues. CDR3 residues: CASRISKGVNTEAFF. The DNA for the CDR3 is TGTGCCAGCCGGATTTCGAAGGGGGTGAACACTGAAGCTTTCTTT.

This clonotype turned up a few times. The chain has TRBV12-3 or TRBV12-4 and TRBJ2-1; 9 nucleotides agree with TRBD2. J gave up 9 bases and V 0 bases, and 12 bases lay outside the gene matches. CDR3 length: 17 residues. The CDR3 coding sequence is TGTGCCAGCAGTTTAGCCTTAATTCTAGCGGGGCGAGGTGAGCAGTTCTTC. Encoded protein: CASSLALILAGRGEQFF.

CDR3 DNA: TGTGCCTGGAGTGTCGGGACAGGGGGCACTGAAGCTTTCTTT. It is translated as CAWSVGTGGTEAFF. The gene calls are TRBV30 and TRBJ1-1, with 11 bases fitting TRBD1. V lost 0 bases to trimming and J lost 4 bases; unmatched junction nucleotides: 1. From germline, CDR1 is GTSNPN and CDR2 SVGIG (reference sequence). This CDR3 is built from 14 residues.

This clonotype was found a few times. The chain is built from TRBV20-1 and TRBJ2-1; 11 nucleotides align to TRBD2. V lost 4 bases, J lost 6 bases, and 14 bases stayed unmatched. The CDR3 is made up of 17 amino acids. CDR1 and CDR2 from the germline V gene are DFQATT and SNEGSKA (reference sequence). CDR3 amino acids: CSAKTDLRSGGVNEQFF. CDR3 DNA sequence: TGCAGTGCTAAAACGGACTTACGTAGCGGGGGGGTCAATGAGCAGTTCTTC.

J is TRBJ1-2 and V is TRBV9; possible D gene TRBD1, 6 bases. Trimming removed 3 bases from V and 8 bases from J, with 20 bases in between. The V gene's germline CDR1 is SGDLS and CDR2 YYNGEE. CDR3 length: 15 residues. The chain's CDR3 is CASSEGPAGARGYTF. CDR3 in DNA: TGTGCCAGCAGCGAGGGACCGGCGGGGGCTCGGGGCTACACCTTC.

The CDR3 reads CASSATRHSSYNEQFF. As DNA, the CDR3 is TGTGCCAGCAGCGCCACCAGACACTCCTCCTACAATGAGCAGTTCTTC. The chain recombines TRBV11-1 with TRBJ2-1, with no clear D. Germline lookup yields CDR1 SGHAT and CDR2 FQDESV (reference sequence). With 5 bases removed from V and 0 bases from J, the gap between germline ends came to 14 bases. The CDR3 runs 16 residues.

The chain uses TRBV7-2 and TRBJ2-7; 12 bases agree with TRBD2. The CDR3 is made up of 15 amino acids. The J segment lost 1 base and the V segment lost 5 bases, leaving 3 bases of the junction unmatched. CDR1 is SGHTA and CDR2 is FQGNSA in the germline V gene. CDR3 sequence reads: CASSVTSGGSYEQYF. Here the CDR3 DNA reads TGTGCCAGCAGCGTGACTAGCGGGGGATCCTACGAGCAGTACTTC.

This clonotype was found a few times. CDR3 loop: CASSVDGGADTQYF. CDR3 DNA sequence: TGTGCCAGCAGCGTAGACGGCGGGGCAGATACGCAGTATTTT. The chain combines TRBV9 with TRBJ2-3; D may be TRBD2 (6 bases). Deletions cut 0 bases from V and 4 bases from J, with 9 bases between. The CDR3 runs 14 residues. Germline CDR1 and CDR2: SGDLS and YYNGEE.

The chain is built from TRBV5-5 and TRBJ2-2; 7 bases line up with TRBD1. This CDR3 is built from 16 residues. Germline V gene data show CDR1 as SGHKS and CDR2 as YYEKEE (reference sequence). J was trimmed by 3 bases and V by 1 base; bases with no gene match: 6. The CDR3 DNA is TGTGCCAGCAGCTTGACAGTGACAGGGTACACCGGGGAGCTGTTTTTT. Translated, it gives CASSLTVTGYTGELFF.

This chain connects TRBV7-6 to TRBJ1-1, with D tentatively TRBD1 (5 bases). The germline V gene has CDR1 SGHVS and CDR2 FNYEAQ. The CDR3 is made up of 15 amino acids. The V gene lost 2 bases and the J gene lost 3 bases, with 13 bases spanning the gap. The CDR3 here is CASSLRGGEHTEAFF. DNA for the CDR3: TGTGCCAGCAGCTTACGGGGAGGGGAGCACACTGAAGCTTTCTTT.

This clonotype has just a few counts. This chain connects TRBV28 to TRBJ1-2, with TRBD1 matching over 7 bases. V shed 3 bases and J 6 bases; nucleotides not matched to a gene: 7. The CDR3 consists of 14 residues. Germline CDR1 is MDHEN and CDR2 is SYDVKM. The CDR3 here is CASSFGQERDGYTF. DNA for the CDR3: TGTGCCAGCAGTTTTGGACAGGAGAGGGATGGCTACACCTTC.

This chain joins TRBV27 and TRBJ2-7; D call uncertain. Germline CDR1 and CDR2: MNHEY and SMNVEV (reference sequence). The ends were cut back, 3 bases at V and 0 bases at J, with 9 bases in the middle. CDR3 length equals 14 residues. The CDR3 DNA reads as TGTGCCAGCAGTTTGTACCCTAGCTCCTACGAGCAGTACTTC. Translating gives CASSLYPSSYEQYF.

This clonotype was seen a few times. The chain links TRBV6-4 to TRBJ2-7, with TRBD2 as a possible D gene (6 bases). V lost 1 base and J lost 4, with 11 bases in between. The CDR3 is 14 amino acids. CDR1 and CDR2 from the germline V gene are MRHNA and SNTAGT. The CDR3 bases are TGTGCCAGCAGTGACTTTGGGGGACTTTACGAGCAGTACTTC. This gives the protein CASSDFGGLYEQYF.

This clonotype has just a few counts. This sequence joins TRBV12-3 or TRBV12-4 and TRBJ2-1; the D gene could be TRBD1 or TRBD2 (5 bases each). V was trimmed by 7 bases and J by 0 bases, leaving 16 bases between them. The CDR3 extends over 16 amino acids. CDR3 protein: CASNKRGASSYNEQFF. As DNA, the CDR3 is TGTGCCAGCAATAAGAGGGGTGCTAGCTCCTACAATGAGCAGTTCTTC.

The chain is built from TRBV3-1 and TRBJ2-1, with TRBD1 as a possible D gene (5 bases). The CDR3 totals 16 residues. V was pared by 0 bases and J by 7 bases, with 16 bases between. Germline V gene sequence: CDR1 LGHDT, CDR2 YNNKEL (reference sequence). The CDR3 sequence is CASSQDRAVRGNEQFF. The CDR3 nucleotides read TGTGCCAGCAGCCAAGACAGGGCAGTCCGTGGGAATGAGCAGTTCTTC.

This chain connects TRBV13 to TRBJ1-5, with unresolved D. V lost 0 bases to trimming and J lost 8 bases, with 8 bases between them. Germline lookup yields CDR1 PRHDT and CDR2 FYEKMQ (reference sequence). CDR3 size: 13 residues. DNA for the CDR3: TGTGCCAGCAGCTTAGGCCAACGAAAGCCCCAGCATTTT. Protein sequence: CASSLGQRKPQHF.